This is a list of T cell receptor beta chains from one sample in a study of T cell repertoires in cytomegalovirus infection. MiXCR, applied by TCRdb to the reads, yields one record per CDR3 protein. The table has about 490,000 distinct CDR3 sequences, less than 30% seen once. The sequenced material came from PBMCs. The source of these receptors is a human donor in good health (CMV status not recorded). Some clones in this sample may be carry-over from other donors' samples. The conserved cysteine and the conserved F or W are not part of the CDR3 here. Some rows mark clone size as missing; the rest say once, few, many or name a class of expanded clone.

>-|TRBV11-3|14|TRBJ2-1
ASSLDSGGPFNEQF
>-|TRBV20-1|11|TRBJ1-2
SARAGLLDGYT
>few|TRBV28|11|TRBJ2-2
ASRTSNTGELF
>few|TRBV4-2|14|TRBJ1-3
ASSQVGADSGNTIY
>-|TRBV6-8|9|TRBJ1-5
ASKEGQPQH
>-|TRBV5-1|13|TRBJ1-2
ASSSEPGQVYGYT
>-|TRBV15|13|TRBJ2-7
ATSRDRLAAYEQY
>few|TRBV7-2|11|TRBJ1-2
ASSLEQGRGYT
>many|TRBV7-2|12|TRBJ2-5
ASSPRLSQETQY
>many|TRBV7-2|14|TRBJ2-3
ASSSTAGTGGRWQY
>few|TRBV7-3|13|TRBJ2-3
ASSLYRGSTDTQY
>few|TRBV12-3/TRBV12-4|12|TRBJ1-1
ASSSPGSWTEAF
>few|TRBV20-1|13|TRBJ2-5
SARKREGRGETQY
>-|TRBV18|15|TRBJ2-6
ASSRQGPPSGANVLT
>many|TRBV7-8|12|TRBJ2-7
ASSRRRQTYEQY
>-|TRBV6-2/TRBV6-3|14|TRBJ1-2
ASSPYAGGASDGYT